This TCR beta chain was retrieved from a study of beta chain features in type 1 diabetes. Overall study context: Analysis included around 110,000,000 sorted cells drawn from all samples.

This CDR3 comprises 17 residues. From germline, CDR1 is MGHRA and CDR2 YSYEKL. With 3 bases removed from V and 0 bases from J, the gap between germline ends came to 18 bases. This clone has more than one count but fewer than ten. Its antigen is still unknown. General study findings and limits: A closer apparent resemblance between naive, central memory and Treg TCRB repertoires was seen in patients than in healthy donors.

The authors reverse transcribed all of the isolated RNA, so sequencing captured expressed TCRB transcripts. The read count averaged roughly 3.5 million across naive, central memory and regulatory T cell samples. Assay used: immunoSEQ multiplex PCR; TCRdb lists only in-frame clones, some missing. The sample includes about 350,000 clones, around 20% of them seen just once. Sequenced material: naive CD4+ T cells from blood. The chain uses TRBV4-1 and TRBJ2-7; D is possibly TRBD1 (6 bases). This receptor was identified in a young woman in good health. The CDR3 DNA reads TGCGCCAGCAGCCATGGCCTCCGGGACAAATTCTCCTACGAGCAGTACTTC. Translating it yields CASSHGLRDKFSYEQYF.